This TCR beta chain was retrieved from a study of neurological immune-mediated disorders. From the 5' RACE reads, TCRdb called clonotypes with MiXCR, one entry per CDR3 protein. The sample shows about 66,000 distinct CDR3 sequences, nearly 3.5% of them seen only once. The CDR3 is 14 amino acids. CDR1 and CDR2 (germline): SGHDT, YYEEEE. Trimming left V 4 bases short and J 7 bases short, with 15 bases between. This clonotype was detected ten times or more. This TCR was recovered from a man in his forties or fifties with multiple sclerosis. This chain connects TRBV5-6 to TRBJ1-3; D is ambiguous. The sequencing sample was made of PBMCs. The CDR3 region has the DNA TGTGCCAGCAGCCCCGACCCGGGTAGGAACACCATATATTTT. The encoded protein is CASSPDPGRNTIYF.